The 27 T cell receptor beta chains below come from one sample, sequenced in a study of molecular identifiers for immune sequencing clone quantification. Each CDR3 protein is one row after TCRdb ran MiXCR on the PCR reads. The sample yields fewer than 350,000 distinct CDR3 sequences, roughly a quarter seen once. Source material: naive CD8+ T cells from blood, with Jurkat cell RNA spiked in. Subset specified: FACS-sorted CD8+CD4-CCR7+CD45RA+ naive T cells. The receptor source for this set is a human donor in good health. Some libraries in this study had Jurkat cell RNA spiked in.

J is TRBJ1-5 and V is TRBV19, with D unresolved. The CDR3 spans 14 residues. V was trimmed by 1 base and J by 9 bases, leaving 13 bases between them. Germline CDR1 reads LNHDA; CDR2 reads SQIVND (reference sequence). CDR3 region: CASSIGTAYPPQHF. CDR3 bases: TGTGCCAGTAGTATAGGGACCGCCTATCCGCCCCAGCATTTT.

This clonotype has a handful of counts. The CDR3 DNA reads TGCAGCGTTGGGACTAGCAGCGAGCAGTACTTC. Encoded protein: CSVGTSSEQYF. The chain couples TRBV29-1 to TRBJ2-7; 8 nucleotides agree with TRBD2. This CDR3 has 11 amino acids. V trimming: 4 bases; J trimming: 6 bases; junction bases outside the gene matches: 2. Germline CDR1 reads SQVTM; CDR2 reads ANQGSEA.

This clonotype was recorded a few times. The CDR3 coding sequence is TGTGCCAGCAGTGACATCGGTCCTAGCAGCTCCTACGAGCAGTACTTC. Translated: CASSDIGPSSSYEQYF. J is TRBJ2-7 and V is TRBV2; tentative D call: TRBD2 (5 bases). Trimming took 3 bases from V and 0 from J, leaving 15 bases between them. The germline gives CDR1 SNHLY, CDR2 FYNNEI. This CDR3 is 16 amino acids long.

This rearrangement joins TRBV12-3 or TRBV12-4 to TRBJ1-4; 9 nucleotides align to TRBD1. The CDR3 is made up of 20 amino acids. After removal of 0 bases from V and 0 bases from J, the junction contained 11 bases not matched to a gene. CDR3 bases: TGTGCCAGCAGTTTAGCGGGGGGGACAGGGAGTTTTACAACTAATGAAAAACTGTTTTTT. Translating it yields CASSLAGGTGSFTTNEKLFF.

In this sample, this clonotype turned up a few times. This chain links TRBV4-1 with TRBJ2-2; D gene unclear. V lost 4 bases to trimming and J lost 0 bases, with 15 bases between them. From germline, CDR1 is MGHRA and CDR2 YSYEKL. CDR3 length: 17 residues. This CDR3 is CASSLARTGTNTGELFF. The CDR3 DNA sequence: TGCGCCAGCAGCCTAGCCCGGACCGGAACGAACACCGGGGAGCTGTTTTTT.

There are a few counts of this clonotype. The chain has TRBV7-9 and TRBJ2-2, with D perhaps being TRBD1 or TRBD2 (6 bases each). The germline gives CDR1 SEHNR, CDR2 FQNEAQ (reference sequence). Between the trimmed V and J ends, which lost 6 bases and 1 base, there was a span of 15 bases. CDR3 length equals 16 residues. The CDR3 here is CASSPGAGKNTGELFF. The CDR3 bases are TGTGCCAGCAGTCCGGGGGCAGGAAAGAACACCGGGGAGCTGTTTTTT.

This clonotype was seen a single time. Given a much more abundant clone one base away, this may be a read error. The rearrangement links TRBV6-2 or TRBV6-3 to TRBJ1-5; TRBD1 aligns across 9 bases. The germline V gene encodes CDR1 MNHEY and CDR2 SVGEGT. This CDR3 spans 14 amino acids. The CDR3 nucleotides are TGTGCCAGCAGTTCGGACAGGGGCACGAAGCCCCCGCATTTT. It codes for CASSSDRGTKPPHF.

J is TRBJ1-2 and V is TRBV4-1; possibly TRBD1 for D (6 bases). The CDR3 is 16 amino acids. The V and J ends lost 3 bases and 0 bases respectively, with 14 bases between them. Germline V lookup: CDR1 MGHRA, CDR2 YSYEKL. The CDR3 nucleotides are TGCGCCAGCAGCCAGGCTCCAGGGGAAACTAACTATGGCTACACCTTC. Residues: CASSQAPGETNYGYTF.

This clonotype was picked up a small number of times. This chain links TRBV5-4 with TRBJ2-4; D is ambiguous. The germline V gene encodes CDR1 SGHNT and CDR2 YYREEE (reference sequence). V was pared by 0 bases and J by 0 bases, with 13 bases between. The CDR3 is made up of 17 amino acids. CDR3 sequence: CASSLAAGPLAKNIQYF. CDR3 bases: TGTGCCAGCAGCTTGGCCGCTGGACCCTTAGCCAAAAACATTCAGTACTTC.

This clonotype turned up a few times. The V gene is TRBV6-5, the J gene TRBJ2-2; no clear D gene. The CDR3 extends over 16 amino acids. In germline, CDR1 is MNHEY, CDR2 SVGAGI. V was pared by 5 bases and J by 1 base, with 14 bases between. The CDR3 is CASSARTPGNTGELFF. The CDR3 DNA follows: TGTGCCAGCAGTGCCCGGACGCCTGGGAACACCGGGGAGCTGTTTTTT.

This clonotype was seen more than once but under ten times. The V and J genes are TRBV4-1 and TRBJ1-5, with D uncertain. Germline-derived CDR1 and CDR2 are MGHRA and YSYEKL. V was cut by 0 bases and J by 2 bases, with 5 bases left in between. There are 14 residues in the CDR3. As DNA, the CDR3 is TGCGCCAGCAGCCAAGATTATCGCAATCAGCCCCAGCATTTT. This translates into CASSQDYRNQPQHF.

The table lists this clonotype with a few counts. The DNA for the CDR3 is TGCAGCGCCACGACTAGCGGGAGGAAAGGGTTGTACGAGCAGTACTTC. It yields the protein CSATTSGRKGLYEQYF. This sequence joins TRBV29-1 and TRBJ2-7; 13 bases line up with TRBD2. The CDR3 is made up of 16 amino acids. V gave up 7 bases and J gave up 4 bases; unmatched junction bases: 13. Germline V CDR1 and CDR2: SQVTM, ANQGSEA.

This clonotype was seen many times. V usage is TRBV24-1 and J usage is TRBJ2-1, with 10 bases fitting TRBD2. The CDR3 runs 16 residues. After removal of 5 bases from V and 7 bases from J, the junction contained 10 bases not matched to a gene. Germline CDR1 KGHDR, CDR2 SFDVKD. CDR3 DNA: TGTGCCACCAGTGCGAGGAGCGGGGGGGCGATTAATGAGCAGTTCTTC. Its protein is CATSARSGGAINEQFF.

A note on this clonotype: A much bigger clone sits one base away, suggesting this may be a read error. A read error is likely, as this CDR3 ends without the conserved phenylalanine or tryptophan. The chain employs TRBV15 and TRBJ2-3, with a weak D call TRBD1 (7 bases). Germline V gene sequence: CDR1 LNHNV, CDR2 YYDKDF (reference sequence). The CDR3 consists of 16 residues. V was shortened by 7 bases and J by 0 bases, with 17 bases between the two germline ends. Here the CDR3 DNA reads TGTGCCACCACCCAGGGGGGAGCCTCTAGCACAGATACGCAGTATTTA. Translating it yields CATTQGGASSTDTQYL.

This clonotype was found a few times. The V and J genes are TRBV7-9 and TRBJ1-1, with 11 bases matching TRBD1. This CDR3 spans 16 amino acids. The germline V gene encodes CDR1 SEHNR and CDR2 FQNEAQ (reference sequence). The V segment lost 5 bases and the J segment 4 bases; nucleotides outside the gene matches: 9. CDR3 residues: CASSQPGQGASTEAFF. The CDR3 DNA reads as TGTGCCAGCAGCCAGCCCGGACAGGGGGCATCCACTGAAGCTTTCTTT.

As to this clonotype: This may be a read error: a much more frequent sequence differs by one nucleotide. The chain carries TRBV5-3 and TRBJ2-5; D remains ambiguous. TRBV5-3 is reported as an ORF; its role is uncertain. The CDR3 spans 13 residues. CDR3 sequence (DNA): TGTGCCAGCAGCTTCCCAAGAAAAGAGACCCAGTACTTC. Amino acids: CASSFPRKETQYF.

On this clonotype itself: A junction boundary mismatches the germline segment, possibly from a read error. The chain has TRBV2 and TRBJ1-5; 7 bases match TRBD1. Germline values: CDR1 SNHLY, CDR2 FYNNEI. CDR3 length: 14 amino acids. The CDR3 protein is CASSDNRGYQPRHF. Written as DNA, the CDR3 is TGTGCCAGCAGTGATAACAGGGGATATCAGCCCCGGCATTTT.

CDR3 sequence: CASMDGNYGYTF. DNA for the CDR3: TGTGCCAGCATGGATGGGAACTATGGCTACACCTTC. The rearrangement uses TRBV2 and TRBJ1-2; D remains unclear. Trimming took 7 bases from V and 2 from J, leaving 8 bases between them. This CDR3 has 12 residues. Germline V gene lookup returns CDR1 SNHLY and CDR2 FYNNEI.

This clonotype was observed a handful of times. The chain has TRBV2 and TRBJ1-2; 11 nucleotides match TRBD1. Germline CDR1 is SNHLY and CDR2 is FYNNEI. This CDR3 comprises 16 residues. After removal of 5 bases from V and 4 bases from J, the junction contained 9 bases not matched to a gene. As DNA, the CDR3 is TGTGCCAGCAGTCCCGGACAGGGGGCAAGGGGCTATGGCTACACCTTC. Its protein product is CASSPGQGARGYGYTF. Supplemented by reference TRBV2 and TRBJ1-2, the full variable domain reads EPEVTQTPSHQVTQMGQEVILRCVPISNHLYFYWYRQILGQKVEFLVSFYNNEISEKSEIFDDQFSVERPDGSNFTLKIRSTKLEDSAMYFCASSPGQGARGYGYTFGSGTRLTVV.

This chain uses TRBV2 with TRBJ2-7; D gene uncertain. Germline CDR1 is SNHLY and CDR2 is FYNNEI. The CDR3 is made up of 16 amino acids. V lost 0 bases and J 6 bases, leaving 18 bases between the germline ends. CDR3 in DNA: TGTGCCAGCAGTGAAGCGTATTCGCATTACAGAGGCGAGCAGTACTTC. Translated: CASSEAYSHYRGEQYF.

This clonotype was recorded at least ten times. V is TRBV20-1 and J is TRBJ1-1; D is uncertain. The CDR3 covers 12 residues. V was clipped by 7 bases and J by 1 base, with 10 bases between them. Per the germline V gene, CDR1 is DFQATT and CDR2 is SNEGSKA (reference sequence). The CDR3 sequence is CSVPGGNTEAFF. As DNA, the CDR3 is TGCAGTGTCCCGGGAGGGAACACTGAAGCTTTCTTT.

In this sample, this clonotype turned up many times. This rearrangement joins TRBV5-1 to TRBJ2-5; 11 nucleotides agree with TRBD2. Trimming removed 4 bases from V and 2 bases from J; junction bases left unmatched: 4. This CDR3 contains 15 residues. Germline CDR1 and CDR2: SGHRS and YFSETQ. The CDR3 here is CASSPGTSGQETQYF. CDR3 in DNA: TGCGCCAGCAGCCCCGGGACTAGCGGACAAGAGACCCAGTACTTC.

The gene calls are TRBV6-1 and TRBJ2-3; D is ambiguous. The V gene lost 5 bases and the J gene lost 1 base, with 19 bases spanning the gap. Germline CDR1 MNHNS, CDR2 SASEGT. The length of the CDR3 is 17 residues. The CDR3 is CASSYLTRPPGTDTQYF. CDR3 coding DNA: TGTGCCAGCAGTTACCTGACCCGGCCGCCCGGCACAGATACGCAGTATTTT.

Remarks on this clonotype: It may be a read error: a sequence one base away is much more abundant. The genes are TRBV27 and TRBJ1-2; perhaps TRBD1 as D (6 bases). Trimming took off 6 bases at V and 6 bases at J, with 20 bases between the two ends. CDR1 is MNHEY, CDR2 SMNVEV, per germline (reference sequence). CDR3 length: 15 amino acids. This chain's CDR3 is CASRLRGQGSHGYTF. The CDR3 nucleotides are TGTGCCAGCAGGTTAAGAGGGCAGGGGAGCCATGGCTACACCTTC.

The table lists this clonotype with many counts. CDR3 coding DNA: TGTGCCAGCAGTTACACAGGGACCTACGAGCAGTACTTC. The encoded protein is CASSYTGTYEQYF. The gene calls are TRBV7-2 and TRBJ2-7; TRBD1 might be the D (6 bases). Germline loops: CDR1 SGHTA, CDR2 FQGNSA. V lost 6 bases, J lost 2 bases, and 11 bases lay in between. CDR3 length: 13 residues.

With regard to this clonotype: A read error is possible here, since a much larger clone lies one base away. The rearrangement links TRBV5-1 to TRBJ2-7; 13 bases are shared with TRBD2. Germline assignment: CDR1 SGHRS and CDR2 YFSETQ. The CDR3 totals 16 residues. CDR3 sequence reads: CASSPRTSGGSYVQYF. For the CDR3, the DNA is TGCGCCAGCAGCCCCCGGACTAGCGGGGGCTCCTACGTGCAGTACTTC. Supplemented by reference TRBV5-1 and TRBJ2-7, the full variable domain reads KAGVTQTPRYLIKTRGQQVTLSCSPISGHRSVSWYQQTPGQGLQFLFEYFSETQRNKGNFPGRFSGRQFSNSRSEMNVSTLELGDSALYLCASSPRTSGGSYVQYFGPGTRLTVT.

There are a few counts of this clonotype. The chain carries TRBV11-2 and TRBJ2-5, with 8 bases aligning to TRBD2. Per the germline V gene, CDR1 is SGHAT and CDR2 is FQNNGV. Trimming took 5 bases from V and 0 from J; bases not matched to a gene: 14. The CDR3 length is 18 residues. CDR3 in DNA: TGTGCCAGCAGCCCCGGGCAGAGCGGGAGATTGTACCAAGAGACCCAGTACTTC. Protein sequence: CASSPGQSGRLYQETQYF.